This T cell receptor beta chain emerged from a study of blood T cell repertoires in COVID-19. Turning to the study itself: Material from acute and convalescent COVID-19 was sourced from the United States, Italy and Spain. Sample material is recorded as cDNA or gDNA derived from T cells, B-cell-depleted T cells, or PBMCs.

The sample holds one count of this clone. Patients of the Seattle cohort, enrolled during active infection, were followed longitudinally. The CDR3 runs 15 residues. V was pared by 1 base and J by 0 bases, with 13 bases between. Germline V lookup: CDR1 SQVTM, CDR2 ANQGSEA. In the study's own analysis: Quantification of nucleated cells was approximated via reference gene primer amplification. Method: immunoSEQ multiplex PCR; TCRdb's copy keeps in-frame clones and lacks some. The DNA was the basis for D and trimming; V, J and clone size are from that table. In the table there are 250,000 to 400,000 clones, 90% of which are singletons.

The chain links TRBV29-1 to TRBJ2-7, with a weak D call TRBD2 (5 bases). The receptor comes from a woman in her twenties or thirties with COVID-19, enrolled during active disease. What was sequenced was peripheral blood. CDR3 region: CSVEGTGRSSYEQYF. CDR3 DNA: TGCAGCGTTGAAGGGACTGGCCGGAGCTCCTACGAGCAGTACTTC.